This TCR beta chain was identified during a study of tumor-infiltrating lymphocytes in glioblastoma multiforme. Concerning this clonotype itself: Its antigen is undetermined.

V lost 2 bases and J lost 1, with 9 bases in between. Germline V lookup: CDR1 SGHAT, CDR2 FQNNGV. The CDR3 extends over 14 amino acids. Study findings and constraints: Unequal TCR RNA per T cell might skew measured clone sizes.

TCRB libraries came from RNA via three nested multiplex PCR rounds. Input was approximately 0.5 ug total RNA, reverse-transcribed with a C-beta primer. No unique molecular identifiers were described for these TCRB libraries. From the multiplex PCR reads, TCRdb called clonotypes with MiXCR, one entry per CDR3 protein. The data contain about 19,000 distinct CDR3 sequences, 55% to 70% of them singletons. This chain uses TRBV11-2 with TRBJ2-7, with D possibly being TRBD1 or TRBD2 (5 bases each). The specimen was peripheral blood. The origin of this receptor is a male donor with glioblastoma. CDR3 DNA sequence: TGTGCCAGCAGCTTATTTGGGGGTTCCTACGAGCAGTACTTC. Protein product: CASSLFGGSYEQYF.